The rows below give T cell receptor beta chains drawn from one sample of a study of blood T cells in healthy people across ages. TCRdb used MiXCR to reprocess the 5' RACE reads, holding one entry per CDR3 protein. The sample carries 600,000 to 1,000,000 distinct CDR3 sequences, roughly 64% recorded once. The sample taken for sequencing was blood. The receptors were sampled from a young man in good health. CDR3s include the opening cysteine and the closing phenylalanine or tryptophan. The D gene is left open where the match is weak. Clone size is stated in some rows and not others, as once, few, many or a class when expanded.

TRBJ2-4 once NA TRBV6-1 TGTGCCAGCTGGGCGGGCGAAAGAAACATTCAGTACTTC CASWAGERNIQYF
TRBJ1-5 NA NA TRBV7-9 TGTGCCAGCAGCTTAGGAGGAGGGCAGGGCTATCAGCCCCAGCATTTT CASSLGGGQGYQPQHF
TRBJ2-7 many TRBD1 TRBV11-1 TGTGCCAGCAGCTCGAACCGGGACAGTCCCTACGAGCAGTACTTC CASSSNRDSPYEQYF
TRBJ2-1 NA NA TRBV28 TGTGCCAGCAGTTTATCCTGGGTAAAGTCCTACAATGAGCAGTTCTTC CASSLSWVKSYNEQFF
TRBJ2-7 NA NA TRBV7-2 TGTGCCAGCAGCCGAAGACTGAGCTCCTACGAGCAGTACTTC CASSRRLSSYEQYF
TRBJ2-3 NA TRBD2 TRBV6-2/TRBV6-3 TGTGCCAGCAGCACTCAGCGGGAAGGAGATACGCAGTATTTT CASSTQREGDTQYF
TRBJ2-7 NA TRBD2 TRBV7-8 TGTGCCAGCAGCTCGACCCCTGGGTGGGGGGGAAGCTCCTACGAGCAGTACTTC CASSSTPGWGGSSYEQYF
TRBJ2-7 few NA TRBV28 TGTGCCAGCAGTCGCGGCGCTCGACAAGAGCAGTACTTC CASSRGARQEQYF
TRBJ2-1 once TRBD2 TRBV6-2/TRBV6-3 TGTGCCAGCATAACCGGGACTAGCGATTATACCTCCTACAATGAGCAGTTCTTC CASITGTSDYTSYNEQFF
TRBJ2-1 NA NA TRBV7-2 TGTGCCAGCAGCTTACTTGGAGAGCAGTTCTTC CASSLLGEQFF
TRBJ2-4 NA TRBD2 TRBV5-1 TGCGCCAGCAGCTACCACCTAGCGGGCAATGAGCAGTACTTC CASSYHLAGNEQYF
TRBJ2-7 NA NA TRBV27 TGTGCCAGCAGAAACCCCAACTCCTACGAGCAGTACTTC CASRNPNSYEQYF
TRBJ2-5 few TRBD2 TRBV20-1 TGCAGTGCTAGAGATAGTCCAGCGGGGGGGAATGAGCAGTACTTC CSARDSPAGGNEQYF
TRBJ1-1 NA NA TRBV10-3 TGTGCCATCAGTGGGCCCGAGAACACTGAAGCTTTCTTT CAISGPENTEAFF
TRBJ2-3 NA NA TRBV6-1 TGTGCCAGCAGTGCCCGGAGGGAGGGCACAGATACGCAGTATTTT CASSARREGTDTQYF
TRBJ2-4 NA TRBD2 TRBV7-2 TGTGCCAGCAGCTGGGGACTAGCGGGGGCTAACATTCAGTACTTC CASSWGLAGANIQYF
TRBJ2-1 few NA TRBV20-1 TGCAGTGCTAGAGTGTTATGGAATGAGCAGTTCTTC CSARVLWNEQFF
TRBJ2-3 NA TRBD2 TRBV28 TGTGCCAGCAGTTTAGGGGCTAGCGGGACAGATACGCAGTATTTT CASSLGASGTDTQYF
TRBJ1-2 NA NA TRBV29-1 TGCAGCGTTGCCGCGTCGGGTCTGGGGGAGAATCTCTATGGCTACACCTTC CSVAASGLGENLYGYTF
TRBJ2-7 NA TRBD1 TRBV5-1 TGCGCCAGCAGCATCTCCCCGACAGGGTTCGACGAGCAGTACTTC CASSISPTGFDEQYF
TRBJ2-1 NA NA TRBV9 TGTGCCAGCAGCGTAGGGCTCCGACTCTACAATGAGCAGTTCTTC CASSVGLRLYNEQFF
TRBJ1-1 few NA TRBV6-1 TGTGCCAGCAGTGAAACCCTATGGGGACGCCCCAACCCGGGATCCACTGAAGCTTTCTTT CASSETLWGRPNPGSTEAFF
TRBJ2-1 NA TRBD2 TRBV5-1 TGCGCCAGCAGCTTTGTACTAGCGGTAAACAATGAGCAGTTCTTC CASSFVLAVNNEQFF
TRBJ2-4 NA TRBD2 TRBV20-1 TGCAGTGCTAGAGATCTGGGTAGCGGGAACATTCAGTACTTC CSARDLGSGNIQYF
TRBJ2-1 NA TRBD1 TRBV20-1 TGCAGTGCTTACGAGGGCGGGACAGGTGGTTTCAATGAGCAGTTCTTC CSAYEGGTGGFNEQFF
TRBJ1-2 NA NA TRBV7-9 TGTGCCAGCAGCTTAGTAGCACACCTTCCTAACTATGGCTACACCTTC CASSLVAHLPNYGYTF
TRBJ2-7 NA NA TRBV7-2 TGTGCCAGCAGCTTAGAGCCTCGGTCCTACGAGCAGTACTTC CASSLEPRSYEQYF
TRBJ2-7 NA NA TRBV5-5 TGTGCCAGCAGCGTCCAATCAACCTACGAGCAGTACTTC CASSVQSTYEQYF